This TCR beta chain was captured in a study of tumor-infiltrating lymphocytes in oesophageal squamous cell carcinoma (dated by TCRdb to the mid-2010s). The CDR3 runs 15 amino acids, cysteine and phenylalanine included. The retained sequence is limited to the CDR3, 45 bases, with the frame set at the first base. CDR1 and CDR2 are drawn from the germline V gene (reference sequence): LNHDA, SQIVND. The V and J ends are trimmed by 3 bases and 0 bases, leaving 9 bases between them. About this clonotype itself: The antigen it binds to is not known. The input lacks base qualities; no much larger clone sits a single base away.

The library was generated by PCR. The instrument given in TCRdb is Illumina HiSeq 2000. The public reads were run again by TCRdb, first through fastp at Q25 and then through MiXCR, and only productive beta chains were kept. Rows with a matching CDR3 protein are joined into one entry that keeps the most common DNA and genes. Present in this sample are 20,000 to 25,000 distinct CDR3 sequences, roughly a third of which were seen just once. The ten largest make up about a fifth of the sample. The receptor was isolated from a female donor with esophageal squamous cell carcinoma. The chain is made from TRBV19 and TRBJ2-1, with no D gene named confidently. Sample: esophageal tumor tissue. The CDR3 protein: CASSIERSSYNEQFF. The DNA reads TGTGCCAGTAGTATCGAGCGCAGCTCCTACAATGAGCAGTTCTTC.